This T cell receptor (beta chain) derives from a study of OX40 agonist ivuxolimab in advanced cancers. Study at large: Partial responses occurred in three patients (one hepatocellular carcinoma, two cutaneous melanoma).

Prior autoimmune disease or systemic immunosuppression barred patients. The V segment lost 1 base and the J segment 4 bases; nucleotides outside the gene matches: 7. This CDR3 spans 17 amino acids. Germline V gene sequence: CDR1 SGHNT, CDR2 YYREEE (reference sequence). Regarding the study as a whole: Patients who responded partially at 0.1-3.0 mg/kg showed clonal expansion ranking among the lowest.

Clones were read by immunoSEQ multiplex PCR, and TCRdb kept only the in-frame ones, dropping some. The data hold some 37,000 clones, with about 80% observed a single time. About this clone itself: Its specificity is unknown.

The input for sequencing was CD4+ or CD8+ T cells sorted from blood, taken in a trial of the OX40 agonist ivuxolimab. This sequence joins TRBV5-4 and TRBJ2-1, with TRBD2 matching 11 bases. The receptor was isolated from an adult with an advanced solid tumor such as melanoma, head and neck, liver or kidney cancer. The CDR3 DNA reads as TGTGCCAGCAGCTTGAGTAGCGGGAGGGCCAGGTACAATGAGCAGTTCTTC. It is translated as CASSLSSGRARYNEQFF.